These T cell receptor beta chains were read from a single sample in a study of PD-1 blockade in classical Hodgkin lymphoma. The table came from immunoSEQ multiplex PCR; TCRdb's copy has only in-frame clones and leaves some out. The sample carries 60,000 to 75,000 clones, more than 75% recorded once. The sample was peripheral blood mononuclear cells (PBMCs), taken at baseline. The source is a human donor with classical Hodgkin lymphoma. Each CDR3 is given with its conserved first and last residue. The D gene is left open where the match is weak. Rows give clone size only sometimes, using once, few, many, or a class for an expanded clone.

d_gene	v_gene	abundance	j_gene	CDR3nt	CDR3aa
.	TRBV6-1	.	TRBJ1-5	TGTGCCAGCGGCCTAGAAATTTATAGCAATCAGCCCCAGCATTTT	CASGLEIYSNQPQHF
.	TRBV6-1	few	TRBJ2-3	TGTGCCAGCTCTCTACTCCGCACAGATACGCAGTATTTT	CASSLLRTDTQYF
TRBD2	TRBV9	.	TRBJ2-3	TGTGCCAGCAGCGTAGTGGTTAGCGGGACGCCTAATACGCAGTATTTT	CASSVVVSGTPNTQYF
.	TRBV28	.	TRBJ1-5	TGTGCCAGTAATCAGTTTCTATATAGCAATCAGCCCCAGCATTTT	CASNQFLYSNQPQHF
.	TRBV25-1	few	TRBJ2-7	TGTGCCAGCAGTGACCCTACTAGCCTCGAGCAGTACTTC	CASSDPTSLEQYF
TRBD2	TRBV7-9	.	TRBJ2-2	TGTGCCAGCAGCTTGGCGGGAGCGGGGACCGGGGAGCTGTTTTTT	CASSLAGAGTGELFF
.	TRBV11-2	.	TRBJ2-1	TGTGCCAGCAGCTTAGAGCATGTCTCCTACAATGAGCAGTTCTTC	CASSLEHVSYNEQFF
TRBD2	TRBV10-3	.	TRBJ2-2	TGTGCCATCAGCGAAGCGGGAAATGCCGGGGAGCTGTTTTTT	CAISEAGNAGELFF
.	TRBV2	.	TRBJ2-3	TGTGCCAGCAAACTGGGACCGTCGAGCACAGATACGCAGTATTTT	CASKLGPSSTDTQYF
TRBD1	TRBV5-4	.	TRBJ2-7	TGTGCCAGCAGTCCCAGGGGGCTCTCCTACGAGCAGTACTTC	CASSPRGLSYEQYF
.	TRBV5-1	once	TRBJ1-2	TGCGCCAGCAGCTTGGATCTAGGAGGGGCGCGTGGCTACACCTTC	CASSLDLGGARGYTF
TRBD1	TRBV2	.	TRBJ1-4	TGTGCCAGCAAGGGACAGGGAGGCGAAAAACTGTTTTTT	CASKGQGGEKLFF
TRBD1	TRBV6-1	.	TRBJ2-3	TGTGCCAGCAGTTGGACAGGCCCCACAGATACGCAGTATTTT	CASSWTGPTDTQYF
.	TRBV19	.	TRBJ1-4	TGTGCCAGTAGTATGACGGGGGAAAAACTGTTTTTT	CASSMTGEKLFF
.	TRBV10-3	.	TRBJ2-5	TGTGCCATCAGTGAGTCATTAGCGCAAGAGACCCAGTACTTC	CAISESLAQETQYF
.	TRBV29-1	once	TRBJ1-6	TGCAGCGCTACCCGGGGCAGCTATTCACCCCTCCACTTT	CSATRGSYSPLHF
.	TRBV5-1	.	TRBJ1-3	TGCGCCAGCAGCGTACAGGGTCCTAGCTCTGGAAACACCATATATTTT	CASSVQGPSSGNTIYF
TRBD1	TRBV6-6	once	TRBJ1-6	TGTGCCAGCACCTACCCCGGACAGGGTAGGGATTCACCCCTCCACTTT	CASTYPGQGRDSPLHF